What follows is one T cell receptor beta chain and its context. Its specificity is unknown. This sample was included in a study of cytomegalovirus exposure and HLA in healthy donors. About the research overall: Counted in an early data release were tens of millions of unique TCRs from HLA-typed donors. Study conclusions and caveats: A link between a missense DCLRE1C variant and TCR beta V- and J-gene trimming emerged from a later analysis. In presence/absence analyses, roughly uniform sequencing depth across donors was assumed. An apparent linkage of common viral pathogens to several of the most significant clusters emerged in a later analysis.

It was with 60 Vbeta and 13 Jbeta primers that the PCR ran. Generated by immunoSEQ multiplex PCR, the TCRdb table keeps only in-frame clones and is missing some. There are 190,000 or so clones in the sample; 75% to 85% occur only once, and approximately 0.4% lies in the top ten. The receptor was isolated from a male donor in good health and CMV-seropositive. The sequencing sample was made of PBMCs.

CDR3: CASSLAGAQDTQYF. The CDR3 DNA is TGTGCCAGCAGCTTAGCGGGGGCACAAGATACGCAGTATTTT. The V and J genes are TRBV7-2 and TRBJ2-3, with D tentatively TRBD1 (6 bases). The CDR3 runs 14 residues. Trimming removed 0 bases at V and 5 bases at J, with 9 bases between. Germline V gives CDR1 SGHTA, CDR2 FQGNSA.